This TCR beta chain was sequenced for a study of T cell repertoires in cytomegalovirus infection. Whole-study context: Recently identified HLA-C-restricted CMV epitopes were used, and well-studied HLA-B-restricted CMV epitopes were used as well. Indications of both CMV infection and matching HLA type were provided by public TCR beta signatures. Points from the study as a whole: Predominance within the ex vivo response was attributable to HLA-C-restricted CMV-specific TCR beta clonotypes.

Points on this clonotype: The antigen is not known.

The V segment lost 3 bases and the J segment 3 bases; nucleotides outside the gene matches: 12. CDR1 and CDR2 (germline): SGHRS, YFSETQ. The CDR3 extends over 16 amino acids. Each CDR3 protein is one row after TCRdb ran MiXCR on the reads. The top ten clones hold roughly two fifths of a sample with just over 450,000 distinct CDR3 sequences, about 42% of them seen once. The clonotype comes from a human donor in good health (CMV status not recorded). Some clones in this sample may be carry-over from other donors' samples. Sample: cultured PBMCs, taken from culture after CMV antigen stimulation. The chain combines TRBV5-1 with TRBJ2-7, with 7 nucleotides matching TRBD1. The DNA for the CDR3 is TGCGCCAGCAGCTCCGCCATGACAGGGTCCGACTACGAGCAGTACTTC. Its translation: CASSSAMTGSDYEQYF.